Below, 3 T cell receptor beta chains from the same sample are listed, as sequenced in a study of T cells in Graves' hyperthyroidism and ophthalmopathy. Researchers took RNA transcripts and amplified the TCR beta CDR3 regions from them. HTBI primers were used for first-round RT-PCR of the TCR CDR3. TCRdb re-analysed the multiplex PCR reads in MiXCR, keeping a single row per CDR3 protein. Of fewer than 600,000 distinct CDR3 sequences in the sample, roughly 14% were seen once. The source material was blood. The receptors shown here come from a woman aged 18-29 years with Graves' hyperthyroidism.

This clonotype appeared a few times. CDR3 amino acids: CASNDGSIAGELFF. CDR3 nucleotides: TGTGCCAGTAATGACGGGAGTATTGCCGGGGAGCTGTTTTTT. The chain carries TRBV19 and TRBJ2-2; maybe TRBD2 (6 bases). V lost 7 bases to trimming and J lost 6 bases, with 15 bases between them. The CDR3 extends over 14 amino acids. Germline V CDR1 and CDR2: LNHDA, SQIVND (reference sequence).

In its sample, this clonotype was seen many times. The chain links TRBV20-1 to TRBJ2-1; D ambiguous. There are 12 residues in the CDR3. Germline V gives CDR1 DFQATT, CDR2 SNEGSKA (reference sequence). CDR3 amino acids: CTLGNSYNEQFF. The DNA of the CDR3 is TGCACCCTAGGGAACTCCTACAATGAGCAGTTCTTC.

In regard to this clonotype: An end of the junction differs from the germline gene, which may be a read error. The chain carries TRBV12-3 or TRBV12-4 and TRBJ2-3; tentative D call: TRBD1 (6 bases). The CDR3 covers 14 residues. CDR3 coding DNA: TGTGCCAGCACCCAGGGGCCAGGCACAGATACACAGTATTTT. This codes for CASTQGPGTDTQYF.